These T cell receptor beta chains were read from a single sample in a study of T cell responses to AZD1222 COVID-19 vaccine. Using immunoSEQ multiplex PCR, the repertoire was profiled, and TCRdb retains in-frame clones only, with some absent. The profile shows about 97,000 clones, approximately 90% of them singletons. The input for sequencing was peripheral blood, taken on day 0 of AZD1222 vaccination. The source is an adult in good health. Both conserved end residues are part of each CDR3. D genes are given only for firm matches. Expanded clones get a size class; other rows say once, few or many, or leave the size out.

length	V	J	D	size	DNA	CDR3
14	TRBV5-1	TRBJ2-3	NA	once	TGCGCCAGCAGCCTCTCCTCTCCCACAGATACGCAGTATTTT	CASSLSSPTDTQYF
13	TRBV5-1	TRBJ2-1	NA	once	TGCGCCAGCAGCTTACAGGGTTTCAATGAGCAGTTCTTC	CASSLQGFNEQFF
16	TRBV29-1	TRBJ2-3	TRBD1	NA	TGCAGCGTTTGCCGGACAGGGGTTTCTAGCACAGATACGCAGTATTTT	CSVCRTGVSSTDTQYF
17	TRBV7-2	TRBJ2-5	TRBD2	NA	TGTGCCAGCAGCTTAGGTCTAGCGGGGGCATTAGGGGAGACCCAGTACTTC	CASSLGLAGALGETQYF
12	TRBV19	TRBJ2-7	NA	NA	TGTGCCACGGGACTTCCCTCCTACGAGCAGTACTTC	CATGLPSYEQYF
16	TRBV5-1	TRBJ2-2	TRBD2	NA	TGCGCCAGCAGCTTGGATGGCGGGAGGAACACCGGGGAGCTGTTTTTT	CASSLDGGRNTGELFF
12	TRBV7-2	TRBJ2-1	NA	NA	TGTGCCAGCAGCTTAGGAGGTGATGAGCAGTTCTTC	CASSLGGDEQFF
17	TRBV27	TRBJ1-6	NA	NA	TGTGCCAGCAGTTTTCTCTCCGGAGTCCCGATTAATTCACCCCTCCACTTT	CASSFLSGVPINSPLHF
12	TRBV6-6	TRBJ1-2	NA	NA	TGTGCCAGCAGTCAGGACAACTATGGCTACACCTTC	CASSQDNYGYTF
13	TRBV7-6	TRBJ2-3	NA	NA	TGTGCCAGCAGCTTATACGAGGCAGATACGCAGTATTTT	CASSLYEADTQYF
18	TRBV7-2	TRBJ2-3	NA	NA	TGTGCCAGCAGCTCCCGAGGTTGGCGGGGAGCACCCACAGATACGCAGTATTTT	CASSSRGWRGAPTDTQYF
16	TRBV9	TRBJ1-3	NA	NA	TGTGCCAGCAGCGTAGGGGCAGCGGGGGCTGGAAACACCATATATTTT	CASSVGAAGAGNTIYF
15	TRBV14	TRBJ1-3	NA	once	TGTGCCAGCAGCCAAAACACCGCCACGACACACACCATATATTTT	CASSQNTATTHTIYF
15	TRBV6-5	TRBJ1-6	NA	NA	TGTGCCAGCAGTTACCAGGCCACCGTGAATTCACCCCTCCACTTT	CASSYQATVNSPLHF
14	TRBV7-7	TRBJ2-5	TRBD2	NA	TGTGCCAGCAGCTTAGCGGGGGGGACGGAGACCCAGTACTTC	CASSLAGGTETQYF
14	TRBV5-1	TRBJ1-4	TRBD1	once	TGCGCCAGCAGCTCTCAGGGGGCTTGGGAAAAACTGTTTTTT	CASSSQGAWEKLFF
10	TRBV28	TRBJ1-3	NA	NA	TGTGCCAGCAAAAGAAACACCATATATTTT	CASKRNTIYF
14	TRBV19	TRBJ1-6	NA	NA	TGTGCCAGTACCACAGTCGAGGGGAATTCACCCCTCCACTTT	CASTTVEGNSPLHF
15	TRBV23-1	TRBJ1-2	NA	NA	TGCGCCAGCAGTGACCCCGGGACCCTTAACTATGGCTACACCTTC	CASSDPGTLNYGYTF
14	TRBV2	TRBJ2-1	NA	NA	TGTGCCAGCGGGGGGGCTAGGCGCGTAAATGAGCAGTTCTTC	CASGGARRVNEQFF
12	TRBV28	TRBJ2-1	TRBD1	NA	TGTGCCAGCAGACAAGGACAGGAGAGGCAGTTCTTC	CASRQGQERQFF
15	TRBV6-2/TRBV6-3	TRBJ2-3	NA	once	TGTGCCAGCAGCACGTGGGGACGCGGGACAGATACGCAGTATTTT	CASSTWGRGTDTQYF
16	TRBV6-5	TRBJ1-1	NA	NA	TGTGCCAGCAGTTATGGTTGGGGGCAGGGAAACACTGAAGCTTTCTTT	CASSYGWGQGNTEAFF
14	TRBV24-1	TRBJ2-5	NA	NA	TGTGCCACCAGTGAGGATACAGGGTCGGCGACCCAGTACTTC	CATSEDTGSATQYF
14	TRBV3-1/TRBV3-2	TRBJ2-2	NA	once	TGTGCCAGCAGCCATTATGGTAACACCGGGGAGCTGTTTTTT	CASSHYGNTGELFF
14	TRBV4-3	TRBJ2-7	TRBD1	NA	TGCGCCAGCAGCCAAAGGGGGCTTATCGACGAGCAGTACTTC	CASSQRGLIDEQYF
14	TRBV4-3	TRBJ2-2	TRBD1	NA	TGCGCCAGCAGCCATTACAGGGGGACCGGGGAGCTGTTTTTT	CASSHYRGTGELFF
14	TRBV6-5	TRBJ2-5	NA	NA	TGTGCCAGCAGTTACTGGGGGGTTGGGGAGACCCAGTACTTC	CASSYWGVGETQYF
12	TRBV3-1/TRBV3-2	TRBJ1-5	NA	NA	TGTGCCAGCAGCCAAGATGGTCAGCCCCAGCATTTT	CASSQDGQPQHF
16	TRBV18	TRBJ1-5	TRBD1	few	TGTGCCAGCTCACCCATGGGACAGGATAGCAATCAGCCCCAGCATTTT	CASSPMGQDSNQPQHF
13	TRBV15	TRBJ2-1	NA	once	TGTGCCACCAGCAGAGATTTGCTGTCTGAGCAGTTCTTC	CATSRDLLSEQFF
16	TRBV28	TRBJ1-5	TRBD1	NA	TGTGCCAGCAAAGGGGCAGGGGGCACCACCAATCAGCCCCAGCATTTT	CASKGAGGTTNQPQHF
14	TRBV5-8	TRBJ2-7	NA	NA	TGTGCCAGCAGCTACCTGGCAGGCCCCTACGAGCAGTACTTC	CASSYLAGPYEQYF
17	TRBV3-1/TRBV3-2	TRBJ1-6	NA	NA	TGTGCCAGCAGCCGCACGGGAGAGGAAAGGTATAATTCACCCCTCCACTTT	CASSRTGEERYNSPLHF
15	TRBV4-1	TRBJ2-7	TRBD2	NA	TGCGCCAGCAGCCAAGGGGGAGCGGGAGAAGTGATGCAGTACTTC	CASSQGGAGEVMQYF
14	TRBV29-1	TRBJ1-4	TRBD1	NA	TGCAGCGTTGAGTTGACAGGGCATAATGAAAAACTGTTTTTT	CSVELTGHNEKLFF
12	TRBV20-1	TRBJ2-3	NA	NA	TGCAGTGCTAGTCCCAGGGCAGATACGCAGTATTTT	CSASPRADTQYF
14	TRBV7-2	TRBJ1-2	NA	NA	TGTGCCAGCAGCTTATCGGGTACAAACTATGGCTACACCTTC	CASSLSGTNYGYTF
14	TRBV5-1	TRBJ1-1	NA	once	TGCGCCAGCAGCTTGTCGCAGGGTGCCACTGAAGCTTTCTTT	CASSLSQGATEAFF
15	TRBV2	TRBJ2-1	NA	NA	TGTGCCAGCAGTGAACAGGGCCGCGCCTACAATGAGCAGTTCTTC	CASSEQGRAYNEQFF
16	TRBV7-2	TRBJ1-2	TRBD1	NA	TGTGCCAGCAGCTCCCGAAGGGGGACAGAGAACTATGGCTACACCTTC	CASSSRRGTENYGYTF
14	TRBV18	TRBJ1-1	NA	NA	TGTGCCAGCTCACCGACCTCGAAGGGGGCTGAAGCTTTCTTT	CASSPTSKGAEAFF
15	TRBV6-4	TRBJ1-2	TRBD1	NA	TGTGCCAGCACCCCCGGACAGGGGGATTACTATGGCTACACCTTC	CASTPGQGDYYGYTF
12	TRBV27	TRBJ1-6	TRBD1	NA	TGTGCCAGCGGACAGGGCAATTCACCCCTCCACTTT	CASGQGNSPLHF